This T cell receptor (beta chain) was documented in a study of blood T cell repertoires in COVID-19. Study-wide context: The analysed material was cDNA or gDNA that came from T cells, B-cell-depleted T cells, or PBMCs.

Under the authors' procedure: How many nucleated cells were present was estimated from reference gene primer amplification. TCRdb's table, derived via immunoSEQ multiplex PCR, lists solely in-frame clones and lacks some. For V, J and clone size, that table is used; D and trimming come from the DNA. The sample includes around 63,000 clones, 80% to 90% of them seen just once. Seattle researchers signed up patients amid active infection and tracked them longitudinally. Sequenced material: peripheral blood. This clonotype was sampled from a woman in her sixties with COVID-19, enrolled during active disease.

CDR3 bases: TGTGCCAGCAGCGTAGTGGGACTCCAACTCAATGAGCAGTTCTTC. Its protein is CASSVVGLQLNEQFF. The genes are TRBV9 and TRBJ2-1; possible D gene TRBD2, 6 bases. The CDR3 consists of 15 residues. Between the trimmed V and J ends, which lost 0 bases and 6 bases, there was a span of 13 bases. CDR1 is SGDLS and CDR2 is YYNGEE in the germline V gene.